The 14 T cell receptor beta chains given below trace back to one sample, sequenced in a study of blood T cell repertoires in COVID-19 (dated by TCRdb to 2018 to 2020). Libraries were prepared through the immunoSEQ multiplex PCR assay. In TCRdb, the immuneACCESS table is reduced to in-frame sequences with V and J assigned. These tables do not hold every clone; where another copy was compared, an unresolved V gene accounts for under half, and the others remain unexplained. The table for this sample lists nearly 200,000 clones; 70% to 90% of them were counted only once. Of the sample, 0.7% to 0.8% is held by the ten largest clones. Sequenced input: peripheral blood. The receptors come from a woman in her 70s with acute or convalescent COVID-19.

The chain employs TRBV4-2 and TRBJ1-6; no definite D call. Trimming removed 1 base at V and 5 bases at J, with 6 bases between. The CDR3 is 14 amino acids. The germline gives CDR1 LGHNA, CDR2 YNFKEQ. The CDR3 loop is CASSQGTHNSPLHF. The CDR3 nucleotides are TGTGCCAGCAGCCAAGGTACTCATAATTCACCCCTCCACTTT.

The J gene is TRBJ2-7, the V gene TRBV18, with D perhaps TRBD1 (6 bases). V lost 3 bases to trimming and J lost 5 bases, with 8 bases between them. Germline loops: CDR1 KGHSH, CDR2 LQKENI. The length of the CDR3 is 12 residues. The CDR3 loop is CASSPRQDEQYF. The CDR3 DNA follows: TGTGCCAGCTCACCGAGACAGGACGAGCAGTACTTC.

This clone was detected only once. The chain employs TRBV5-6 and TRBJ1-4; D ambiguous. The CDR3 is 17 residues long. The ends were cut back, 0 bases at V and 0 bases at J, with 12 bases in the middle. Germline V gene lookup returns CDR1 SGHDT and CDR2 YYEEEE. DNA of the CDR3: TGTGCCAGCAGCTTGGCCGGGAATCGAGCAACTAATGAAAAACTGTTTTTT. The encoded protein is CASSLAGNRATNEKLFF.

The gene calls are TRBV6-5 and TRBJ2-1; 12 positions match TRBD2. This CDR3 spans 14 amino acids. Germline V CDR1 and CDR2: MNHEY, SVGAGI. J was trimmed by 12 bases and V by 8 bases; bases with no gene match: 11. The CDR3 DNA reads as TGTGCCAGCTTACTAGCGGGAGGCCATAGTGCGCAGTTCTTC. Protein sequence: CASLLAGGHSAQFF.

The chain links TRBV4-2 to TRBJ1-4, with D maybe TRBD1 (6 bases). Germline V lookup: CDR1 LGHNA, CDR2 YNFKEQ. The CDR3 contains 14 residues. The V end lost 3 bases, the J end lost 5 bases, and 10 bases lay between the germline ends. The CDR3 here is CASSQGQRNEKLFF. The CDR3, as DNA: TGTGCCAGCAGCCAGGGACAAAGAAATGAAAAACTGTTTTTT.

This rearrangement joins TRBV6-5 to TRBJ2-1, with D perhaps matching TRBD2 (5 bases). Germline V gene lookup returns CDR1 MNHEY and CDR2 SVGAGI. The CDR3 spans 14 residues. The V end lost 8 bases, the J end lost 4 bases, and 15 bases lay between the germline ends. DNA of the CDR3: TGTGCCAGCCGGCTAGCATTGGAATACAATGAGCAGTTCTTC. Encoded protein: CASRLALEYNEQFF.

The chain uses TRBV3-1 (or the pseudogene TRBV3-2) and TRBJ2-1; no clear D gene. Germline V CDR1 and CDR2: LGHDT, YNNKEL (reference sequence). V was clipped by 1 base and J by 0 bases, with 7 bases between them. CDR3 length: 15 residues. CDR3 bases: TGTGCCAGCAGCCAAGGGGCCATCTCCTACAATGAGCAGTTCTTC. This codes for CASSQGAISYNEQFF.

The chain recombines TRBV9 with TRBJ1-4; 7 nucleotides match TRBD1. CDR3 length: 16 amino acids. V dropped 3 bases and J dropped 10; count of bases not matched to a gene: 15. CDR1 is SGDLS and CDR2 is YYNGEE in the germline V gene. CDR3 in amino acids: CASSAHRDSGVGKLFF. The CDR3 DNA is TGTGCCAGCAGCGCGCACCGGGACAGCGGTGTCGGAAAACTGTTTTTT.

This rearrangement joins TRBV2 to TRBJ1-1; 10 positions match TRBD1. Germline CDR1 reads SNHLY; CDR2 reads FYNNEI. V shed 6 bases and J 11 bases; nucleotides not matched to a gene: 15. CDR3 length: 15 amino acids. The CDR3: CASRDQAGTGAAAFF. In DNA form, the CDR3 reads TGTGCCAGCAGGGATCAAGCCGGGACAGGGGCCGCGGCTTTCTTT.

The genes are TRBV7-2 and TRBJ2-7; 7 bases line up with TRBD1. Trimming took 1 base from V and 8 from J; bases not matched to a gene: 8. CDR3 length: 14 residues. Germline V CDR1 and CDR2: SGHTA, FQGNSA. The CDR3 protein is CASSLGVTGNKQYF. In DNA form, the CDR3 reads TGTGCCAGCAGCTTAGGTGTGACAGGGAATAAGCAGTACTTC. The full variable domain, in which reference TRBV7-2 and TRBJ2-7 provide the parts outside the CDR3, is GAGVSQSPSNKVTEKGKDVELRCDPISGHTALYWYRQSLGQGLEFLIYFQGNSAPDKSGLPSDRFSAERTGGSVSTLTIQRTQQEDSAVYLCASSLGVTGNKQYFGPGTRLTVT.

The rearrangement uses TRBV19 and TRBJ2-7, with D hard to call. V lost 4 bases and J lost 3, with 13 bases in between. This CDR3 spans 14 amino acids. Germline V gene data show CDR1 as LNHDA and CDR2 as SQIVND (reference sequence). In nucleotides, the CDR3 is TGTGCCAGTAGTACGGGTATCATAGGCTACGAGCAGTACTTC. It encodes CASSTGIIGYEQYF.

This chain links TRBV7-9 with TRBJ1-1, with D possibly being TRBD1 (5 bases). V lost 3 bases, J lost 0 bases, and 8 bases lay in between. CDR1 SEHNR and CDR2 FQNEAQ come from the germline V gene (reference sequence). This CDR3 region has 14 residues. The CDR3 DNA follows: TGTGCCAGCAGCTTCACAGGATTGAACACTGAAGCTTTCTTT. Protein product: CASSFTGLNTEAFF.

CDR3 nucleotides: TGTGCCAGCAGTTTGCGGGGATGGATAGGCACAGATACGCAGTATTTT. It yields the protein CASSLRGWIGTDTQYF. This chain connects TRBV6-5 to TRBJ2-3; D is perhaps TRBD2 (6 bases). Germline CDR1 MNHEY, CDR2 SVGAGI. Trimming pared 4 bases from V and 1 base from J, leaving 15 bases between. The CDR3 sequence is 16 residues long.

This clone appeared a few times. The genes are TRBV7-9 and TRBJ2-7; 8 bases line up with TRBD2. The germline CDR1 and CDR2 sequences are SEHNR and FQNEAQ (reference sequence). After removal of 3 bases from V and 7 bases from J, the junction contained 5 bases not matched to a gene. This CDR3 has 13 residues. CDR3 DNA: TGTGCCAGCAGCTTGTTAGCGGGGACTGAGCAGTACTTC. It codes for CASSLLAGTEQYF.